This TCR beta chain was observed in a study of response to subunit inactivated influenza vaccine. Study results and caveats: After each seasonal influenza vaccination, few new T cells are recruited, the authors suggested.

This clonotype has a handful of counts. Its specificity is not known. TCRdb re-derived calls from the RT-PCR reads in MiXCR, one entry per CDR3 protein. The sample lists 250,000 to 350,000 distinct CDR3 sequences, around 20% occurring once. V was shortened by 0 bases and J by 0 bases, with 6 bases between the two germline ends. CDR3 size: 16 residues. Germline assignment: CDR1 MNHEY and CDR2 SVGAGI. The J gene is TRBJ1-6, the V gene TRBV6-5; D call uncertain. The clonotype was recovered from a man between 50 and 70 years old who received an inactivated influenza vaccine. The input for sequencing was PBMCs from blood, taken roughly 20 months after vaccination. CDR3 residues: CASSYSQSSYNSPLHF. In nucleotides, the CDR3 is TGTGCCAGCAGTTACTCACAGAGCTCCTATAATTCACCCCTCCACTTT.